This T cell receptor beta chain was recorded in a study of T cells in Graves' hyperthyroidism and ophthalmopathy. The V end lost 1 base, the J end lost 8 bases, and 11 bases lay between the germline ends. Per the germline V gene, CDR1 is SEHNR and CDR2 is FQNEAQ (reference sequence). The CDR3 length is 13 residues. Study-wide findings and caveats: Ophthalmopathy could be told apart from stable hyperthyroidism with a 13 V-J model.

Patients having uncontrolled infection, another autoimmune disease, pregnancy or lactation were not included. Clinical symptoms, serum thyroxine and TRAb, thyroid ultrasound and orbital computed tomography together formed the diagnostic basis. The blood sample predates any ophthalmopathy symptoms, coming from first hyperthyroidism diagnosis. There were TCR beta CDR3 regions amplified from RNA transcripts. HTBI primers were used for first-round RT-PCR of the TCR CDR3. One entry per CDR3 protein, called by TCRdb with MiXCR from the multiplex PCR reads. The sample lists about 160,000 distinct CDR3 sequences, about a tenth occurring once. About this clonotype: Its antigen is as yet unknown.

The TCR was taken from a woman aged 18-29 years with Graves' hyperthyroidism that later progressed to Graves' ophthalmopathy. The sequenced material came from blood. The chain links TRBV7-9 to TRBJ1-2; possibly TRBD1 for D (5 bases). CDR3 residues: CASSLVGARGYTF. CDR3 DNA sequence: TGTGCCAGCAGCTTAGTAGGGGCGCGGGGCTACACCTTC. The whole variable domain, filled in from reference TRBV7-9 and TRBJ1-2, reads DTGVSQNPRHKITKRGQNVTFRCDPISEHNRLYWYRQTLGQGPEFLTYFQNEAQLEKSRLLSDRFSAERPKGSFSTLEIQRTEQGDSAMYLCASSLVGARGYTFGSGTRLTVV.